These 21 T cell receptor beta chains share one sample of origin, sequenced in a study of identical twins. TCRdb re-called the 5' RACE reads with MiXCR, one entry per CDR3 protein. The sample has about 240,000 distinct CDR3 sequences, about 7.5% seen once. These same data were also listed under a study on yellow fever vaccine responses in identical twins.

Sample: CD8+ T cells sorted from blood. The source is a woman under 30 in good health.

This clonotype was picked up a small number of times. This rearrangement joins TRBV2 to TRBJ1-6; 7 bases agree with TRBD1. V shed 4 bases, J shed 5 bases, and the junction held 5 bases outside the gene matches. The CDR3 spans 15 residues. In germline, CDR1 is SNHLY, CDR2 FYNNEI. The CDR3 nucleotides are TGTGCCAGCAGTGGAGGGACAGTAGATAATTCACCCCTCCACTTT. Encoded protein: CASSGGTVDNSPLHF.

This clonotype showed up many times. The chain couples TRBV7-9 to TRBJ2-3, with D tentatively TRBD1 (5 bases). V was shortened by 1 base and J by 0 bases, with 14 bases between the two germline ends. Per germline, CDR1 SEHNR and CDR2 FQNEAQ (reference sequence). The CDR3 extends over 17 amino acids. The CDR3 loop reads CASSLGVTDRSTDTQYF. The CDR3 nucleotides read TGTGCCAGCAGCTTAGGGGTGACAGATCGTAGCACAGATACGCAGTATTTT.

This clonotype was counted at least ten times. The DNA for the CDR3 is TGTGCCACCAGCAGAGATAGAGGTCAGCCCCAGCATTTT. This codes for CATSRDRGQPQHF. V is TRBV15 and J is TRBJ1-5; D is ambiguous. Germline V gives CDR1 LNHNV, CDR2 YYDKDF (reference sequence). Trimming took 0 bases from V and 6 from J, leaving 6 bases between them. The CDR3 is 13 residues long.

This clonotype was counted a few times. This sequence joins TRBV7-9 and TRBJ2-7, with a weak D call TRBD1 (6 bases). Germline lookup yields CDR1 SEHNR and CDR2 FQNEAQ (reference sequence). There are 15 residues in the CDR3. Trimming removed 5 bases at V and 0 bases at J, with 14 bases between. CDR3 sequence reads: CASSPQGNSSYEQYV. DNA for the CDR3: TGTGCCAGCAGCCCGCAGGGGAATAGCTCCTACGAGCAGTACGTC.

This clonotype was seen only a few times. The CDR3 DNA sequence: TGTGCCACCAGTGATTGGGACAGCACAGATACGCAGTATTTT. Protein: CATSDWDSTDTQYF. This rearrangement joins TRBV24-1 to TRBJ2-3; D could derive from TRBD1 or TRBD2 (5 bases each). CDR1 and CDR2 (germline): KGHDR, SFDVKD. This CDR3 spans 14 amino acids. V was shortened by 2 bases and J by 0 bases, with 5 bases between the two germline ends.

The rearrangement links TRBV27 to TRBJ2-3; D is perhaps TRBD2 (5 bases). This CDR3 spans 17 amino acids. V was cut by 0 bases and J by 0 bases, with 13 bases left in between. Germline V gene data show CDR1 as MNHEY and CDR2 as SMNVEV (reference sequence). This CDR3 reads CASSLSPLRVSTDTQYF. CDR3 bases: TGTGCCAGCAGTTTATCCCCCCTGCGGGTTAGCACAGATACGCAGTATTTT.

The chain recombines TRBV12-3 or TRBV12-4 with TRBJ2-5, with D possibly being TRBD1 (5 bases). V was shortened by 0 bases and J by 2 bases, with 7 bases between the two germline ends. The CDR3 contains 14 residues. The CDR3 protein is CASSLAQGQETQYF. In DNA, the CDR3 is TGTGCCAGCAGTTTAGCCCAGGGACAAGAGACCCAGTACTTC.

In this sample, this clonotype turned up a few times. The V gene is TRBV12-3 or TRBV12-4, the J gene TRBJ2-7, with D perhaps matching TRBD1 or TRBD2 (6 bases each). V lost 1 base and J 3 bases, leaving 13 bases between the germline ends. The CDR3 is made up of 15 amino acids. In nucleotides, the CDR3 is TGTGCCAGCAGTTTAGAGGGGGGCGCAATCTACGAGCAGTACTTC. Protein: CASSLEGGAIYEQYF.

This clonotype was observed a few times. The chain combines TRBV24-1 with TRBJ1-1; D is undetermined. The germline V and J ends were trimmed by 7 bases and 7 bases, with 12 bases remaining between them. The germline V gene has CDR1 KGHDR and CDR2 SFDVKD. The CDR3 loop spans 12 amino acids. The CDR3 bases are TGTGCCACCAGGTTGGCGTCAGGTGAAGCTTTCTTT. Its translation is CATRLASGEAFF.

This clonotype was picked up many times. This chain uses TRBV29-1 with TRBJ2-6; no clear D. CDR3 length: 14 amino acids. Germline V gene lookup returns CDR1 SQVTM and CDR2 ANQGSEA. The V and J ends lost 6 bases and 0 bases respectively, with 9 bases between them. The CDR3 is CSVPATSGANVLTF. DNA for the CDR3: TGCAGCGTCCCCGCGACCTCTGGGGCCAACGTCCTGACTTTC.

This clonotype appeared a few times. The genes are TRBV20-1 and TRBJ2-2; weak D call: TRBD1 (6 bases). The ends were cut back, 7 bases at V and 6 bases at J, with 18 bases in the middle. Germline lookup yields CDR1 DFQATT and CDR2 SNEGSKA (reference sequence). This CDR3 has 14 amino acids. CDR3 in amino acids: CSGNRALTPGELFF. CDR3 nucleotide sequence: TGCAGTGGAAACAGGGCCCTTACGCCCGGGGAGCTGTTTTTT.

The V gene is TRBV19, the J gene TRBJ1-5; tentative D call: TRBD1 (6 bases). The length of the CDR3 is 16 residues. The germline V gene has CDR1 LNHDA and CDR2 SQIVND (reference sequence). Trimming removed 7 bases from V and 0 bases from J, with 16 bases in between. CDR3 nucleotides: TGTGCCAGTACCTATAGGGGGGAGTATAGCAATCAGCCCCAGCATTTT. Translating gives CASTYRGEYSNQPQHF.

This clonotype was detected many times. This chain uses TRBV5-1 with TRBJ2-1; D might be TRBD2 (6 bases). The V gene's germline CDR1 is SGHRS and CDR2 YFSETQ. V gave up 4 bases and J gave up 6 bases, with 17 bases separating them. The CDR3 contains 15 residues. This chain's CDR3 is CASSPPSGEANEQFF. As DNA, the CDR3 is TGCGCCAGCAGCCCCCCGTCCGGGGAGGCCAATGAGCAGTTCTTC. The full variable domain, completed using reference TRBV5-1 and TRBJ2-1, is KAGVTQTPRYLIKTRGQQVTLSCSPISGHRSVSWYQQTPGQGLQFLFEYFSETQRNKGNFPGRFSGRQFSNSRSEMNVSTLELGDSALYLCASSPPSGEANEQFFGPGTRLTVL.

J is TRBJ2-7 and V is TRBV9, with D possibly matching TRBD1 (6 bases). This CDR3 comprises 14 residues. Trimming removed 3 bases at V and 3 bases at J, with 13 bases between. Germline V gene data show CDR1 as SGDLS and CDR2 as YYNGEE. The CDR3 region has the DNA TGTGCCAGCAGCGCAAAGGGCAGGGGCTACGAGCAGTACTTC. It yields the protein CASSAKGRGYEQYF.

The CDR3 spells CAWRGLAGGPTDTQYF. Here the CDR3 DNA reads TGTGCCTGGAGAGGACTAGCGGGGGGGCCCACAGATACGCAGTATTTT. This rearrangement joins TRBV30 to TRBJ2-3; 15 bases agree with TRBD2. The CDR3 covers 16 residues. Losses at the gene ends were 3 bases for V and 2 bases for J; bases not matched to a gene: 3. Germline V gene data show CDR1 as GTSNPN and CDR2 as SVGIG (reference sequence).

This clonotype appeared many times. V gene TRBV12-3 or TRBV12-4 combines with J gene TRBJ2-1, with 7 bases identical to TRBD2. The CDR3 length is 14 residues. J lost 5 bases, V lost 5 bases, and 6 bases had no gene match. CDR3: CASSIASGNNEQFF. The CDR3 coding sequence is TGTGCCAGCAGTATCGCTAGCGGTAACAATGAGCAGTTCTTC.

The V call is TRBV3-1, the J call TRBJ1-4; no definite D call. Trimming shortened V by 1 base and J by 4 bases, and 10 bases separated the two germline ends. CDR1 and CDR2 from the germline V gene are LGHDT and YNNKEL (reference sequence). The CDR3 consists of 15 residues. The CDR3 region is CASSQVGGSNEKLFF. CDR3 nucleotide sequence: TGTGCCAGCAGCCAAGTGGGTGGGAGTAATGAAAAACTGTTTTTT.

This clonotype has more than one count but fewer than ten. The chain uses TRBV12-3 or TRBV12-4 and TRBJ2-7; TRBD2 matches 10 bases. Trimming took 3 bases from V and 5 from J; bases not matched to a gene: 7. This CDR3 has 15 residues. DNA for the CDR3: TGTGCCAGCAGTTTGGCTAGCGGGAGTAGCGACGAGCAGTACTTC. Translated, it gives CASSLASGSSDEQYF.

This clonotype has a count of ten or more. CDR3 sequence reads: CATATGGRMTEAFF. In DNA form, the CDR3 reads TGTGCCACCGCGACAGGGGGACGAATGACTGAAGCTTTCTTT. The rearrangement links TRBV24-1 to TRBJ1-1; the match to TRBD1 covers 9 bases. This CDR3 comprises 14 residues. The V gene's germline CDR1 is KGHDR and CDR2 SFDVKD. V lost 9 bases and J lost 5; bases outside the gene matches: 9.

The chain carries TRBV28 and TRBJ2-5, with TRBD2 matching over 13 bases. Per the germline V gene, CDR1 is MDHEN and CDR2 is SYDVKM. The trim removed 6 bases at V and 3 bases at J, leaving 4 bases unmatched. This CDR3 is built from 15 residues. CDR3 in amino acids: CASSHGTSGEETQYF. The CDR3 DNA sequence: TGTGCCAGCAGCCACGGGACTAGCGGGGAAGAGACCCAGTACTTC.

The chain employs TRBV20-1 and TRBJ1-2; D gene uncertain. With 2 bases removed from V and 2 bases from J, the gap between germline ends came to 6 bases. The CDR3 runs 12 residues. Germline-derived CDR1 and CDR2 are DFQATT and SNEGSKA (reference sequence). CDR3: CSARTDNYGYTF. CDR3 DNA: TGCAGTGCTAGAACAGACAACTATGGCTACACCTTC.